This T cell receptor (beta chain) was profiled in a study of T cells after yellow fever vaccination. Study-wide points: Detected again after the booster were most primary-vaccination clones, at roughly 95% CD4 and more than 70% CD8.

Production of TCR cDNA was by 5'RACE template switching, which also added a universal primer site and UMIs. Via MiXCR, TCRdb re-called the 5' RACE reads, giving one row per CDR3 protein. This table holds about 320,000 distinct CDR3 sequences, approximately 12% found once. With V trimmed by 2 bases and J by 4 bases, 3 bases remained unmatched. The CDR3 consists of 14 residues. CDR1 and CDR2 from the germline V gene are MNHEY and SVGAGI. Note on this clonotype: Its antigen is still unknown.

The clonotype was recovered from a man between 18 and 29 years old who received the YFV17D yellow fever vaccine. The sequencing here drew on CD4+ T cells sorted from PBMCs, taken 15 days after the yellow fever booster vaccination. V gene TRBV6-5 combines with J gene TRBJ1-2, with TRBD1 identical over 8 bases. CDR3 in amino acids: CASSYAGQVYGYTF. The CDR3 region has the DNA TGTGCCAGCAGTTACGCGGGACAGGTCTATGGCTACACCTTC.